Listed here are 23 T cell receptor beta chains from one sample, sequenced in a study of identical twins. From the 5' RACE reads, TCRdb called clonotypes with MiXCR, one entry per CDR3 protein. The table has 640,000 or so distinct CDR3 sequences, less than 7% seen once; the top ten hold about 2%. The sample was naive T cells sorted from blood. The receptors derive from a man between 18 and 29 years old in good health.

This clonotype was seen many times. The chain couples TRBV29-1 to TRBJ2-1; no clear D. The V and J ends lost 7 bases and 10 bases respectively, with 11 bases between them. CDR3 length equals 10 residues. Looked up from germline, CDR1 is SQVTM and CDR2 is ANQGSEA. This chain's CDR3 is CSASNVEQFF. The CDR3 DNA is TGCAGCGCTTCCAATGTGGAGCAGTTCTTC.

Ten or more counts support this clonotype. The rearrangement uses TRBV4-2 and TRBJ2-7; 11 bases are shared with TRBD2. The CDR3 has 15 residues. V was clipped by 3 bases and J by 5 bases; unmatched bases: 6. Germline V lookup: CDR1 LGHNA, CDR2 YNFKEQ. CDR3 sequence: CASSQVPSGRNEQYF. CDR3 nucleotide sequence: TGTGCCAGCAGCCAGGTTCCTAGCGGGAGGAACGAGCAGTACTTC.

This clonotype was seen a few times. The chain couples TRBV20-1 to TRBJ2-1, with 10 bases fitting TRBD2. Germline CDR1 reads DFQATT; CDR2 reads SNEGSKA (reference sequence). The CDR3 runs 16 residues. With V trimmed by 6 bases and J by 6 bases, 14 bases remained unmatched. This chain's CDR3 is CSAKDSGRWLVNEQFF. For the CDR3, the DNA is TGCAGTGCCAAAGATAGCGGGAGGTGGTTAGTCAATGAGCAGTTCTTC.

This clonotype was counted many times. One end of the junction fails to match germline, which may point to a read error. The chain joins TRBV27 to TRBJ1-5; D is unresolved. The CDR3 contains 13 residues. Per germline, CDR1 MNHEY and CDR2 SMNVEV (reference sequence). The CDR3 nucleotides are TGTGCCAGCAGTTTAGGTAGCTATCAGCCCCAGCATTTT. This gives the protein CASSLGSYQPQHF.

The chain has TRBV6-1 and TRBJ2-7, with 7 bases matching TRBD1. The CDR3 contains 16 residues. With 9 bases clipped from V and 1 base from J, the junction kept 15 bases outside the gene matches. Germline lookup yields CDR1 MNHNS and CDR2 SASEGT. The CDR3 reads CAREQGSFLKSYEQYF. The CDR3 DNA follows: TGTGCCAGAGAACAGGGGTCCTTTTTAAAATCCTACGAGCAGTACTTC.

This clonotype turned up a few times. The chain has TRBV4-1 and TRBJ2-7; TRBD2 matches at 8 bases. The CDR3 runs 16 residues. From germline, CDR1 is MGHRA and CDR2 YSYEKL. The trim removed 2 bases at V and 2 bases at J, leaving 8 bases unmatched. The CDR3 reads CASSQQPGLGAYEQYF. The CDR3 DNA sequence: TGCGCCAGCAGCCAACAACCGGGACTAGGCGCCTACGAGCAGTACTTC.

This clonotype was counted at least ten times. The chain carries TRBV6-2 or TRBV6-3 and TRBJ2-1; D not resolved. CDR3 length: 16 residues. Germline V gene lookup returns CDR1 MNHEY and CDR2 SVGEGT. V lost 6 bases and J 1 base, leaving 16 bases between the germline ends. The CDR3, as DNA: TGTGCCAGCAGCCCATCCTTTGGATTGTCCTACAATGAGCAGTTCTTC. Translating it yields CASSPSFGLSYNEQFF.

Turning to this clonotype: Mismatch with germline at one junction end may stem from a read error. The chain links TRBV28 to TRBJ2-7; D is possibly TRBD1 (6 bases). The germline CDR1 and CDR2 sequences are MDHEN and SYDVKM. The CDR3 runs to 14 residues. CDR3 sequence: CAGTPLCFPYEQYF. CDR3 in DNA: TGCGCCGGGACACCATTATGTTTCCCCTACGAGCAGTACTTC.

The table lists this clonotype with many counts. This chain uses TRBV5-1 with TRBJ2-5; no clear D gene. Germline values: CDR1 SGHRS, CDR2 YFSETQ. V was cut by 0 bases and J by 4 bases, with 19 bases left in between. The CDR3 has 17 residues. The CDR3 spells CASSLARTFSSPETQYF. Written as DNA, the CDR3 is TGCGCCAGCAGCTTGGCCAGAACATTCTCATCCCCAGAGACCCAGTACTTC.

There are a few counts of this clonotype. The chain couples TRBV7-9 to TRBJ1-2, with D perhaps matching TRBD1 (5 bases). The CDR3 sequence is 15 residues long. Deletions cut 4 bases from V and 0 bases from J, with 12 bases between. Germline V gene sequence: CDR1 SEHNR, CDR2 FQNEAQ (reference sequence). The CDR3 spells CASSSAGGTNYGYTF. The CDR3 DNA reads TGTGCCAGCAGCTCGGCCGGGGGGACTAACTATGGCTACACCTTC.

This clonotype was detected only a few times. The CDR3 here is CSARDPWETQYF. The DNA of the CDR3 is TGCAGTGCTAGAGATCCCTGGGAGACCCAGTACTTC. This rearrangement joins TRBV20-1 to TRBJ2-5, with D hard to call. In germline, CDR1 is DFQATT, CDR2 SNEGSKA (reference sequence). This CDR3 is built from 12 residues. Deletions cut 0 bases from V and 5 bases from J, with 7 bases between.

This clonotype was found a few times. J is TRBJ2-6 and V is TRBV30; D not resolved. CDR1 is GTSNPN, CDR2 SVGIG, per germline (reference sequence). The CDR3 has 12 residues. Trimming cost V 5 bases and J 2 bases, with 4 bases left between them. The CDR3 DNA is TGTGCCTGGGAGCCTGGGGCCAACGTCCTGACTTTC. Amino acids: CAWEPGANVLTF.

This clonotype was observed at least ten times. The chain uses TRBV29-1 and TRBJ2-1; TRBD2 agrees at 13 bases. The V gene end was trimmed by 7 bases and the J gene end by 12 bases; junction bases not matched to a gene: 15. Per germline, CDR1 SQVTM and CDR2 ANQGSEA. CDR3 length: 15 amino acids. The DNA for the CDR3 is TGCAGCGCCAAAGAATTGGGACTAGCGGGATCGGGGCAGTTCTTC. Its protein product is CSAKELGLAGSGQFF.

This clonotype has a count of ten or more. V usage is TRBV29-1 and J usage is TRBJ2-5; the D gene is possibly TRBD1 (5 bases). CDR3 length: 12 amino acids. Germline V lookup: CDR1 SQVTM, CDR2 ANQGSEA. V shed 5 bases and J shed 2 bases, with 9 bases lying between them. CDR3 sequence (DNA): TGCAGCGTTATTCAGGGACAAGAGACCCAGTACTTC. Translating it yields CSVIQGQETQYF.

In this sample, this clonotype turned up many times. The V gene is TRBV28, the J gene TRBJ2-7; 16 nucleotides match TRBD2. The CDR3 contains 16 residues. Per germline, CDR1 MDHEN and CDR2 SYDVKM. The V and J ends lost 8 bases and 6 bases, in that order; junction bases with no gene match: 10. In DNA form, the CDR3 reads TGTGCCAGCGGCGGGACTAGCGGGAGGGCCTTCGGCGAGCAGTACTTC. Translating gives CASGGTSGRAFGEQYF.

This clonotype was observed at least ten times. This chain links TRBV29-1 with TRBJ2-5; D perhaps matches TRBD2 (6 bases). From germline, CDR1 is SQVTM and CDR2 ANQGSEA. The V and J ends lost 7 bases and 5 bases respectively, with 17 bases between them. This CDR3 comprises 13 residues. As DNA, the CDR3 is TGCAGCGCAATGGAGGGGTATGGCGAGACCCAGTACTTC. Encoded protein: CSAMEGYGETQYF.

This clonotype was recorded a few times. The chain joins TRBV7-3 to TRBJ2-2, with a tentative D call TRBD1 (6 bases). The CDR3 has 15 amino acids. CDR1 SGHTA and CDR2 FQGTGA come from the germline V gene. Trimming cost V 1 base and J 6 bases, with 12 bases left between them. In DNA form, the CDR3 reads TGTGCCAGCAGCTTAAGAGGGGCAGGGGCCGGGGAGCTGTTTTTT. Translated, it gives CASSLRGAGAGELFF.

V gene TRBV7-2 combines with J gene TRBJ2-1, with D hard to call. The length of the CDR3 is 13 residues. Trimming took off 3 bases at V and 10 bases at J, with 13 bases between the two ends. Germline CDR1 is SGHTA and CDR2 is FQGNSA. Here the CDR3 DNA reads TGTGCCAGCAGCTTCTCTTCCGGGCGGGAGCAGTTCTTC. Translation gives CASSFSSGREQFF.

This rearrangement joins TRBV7-2 to TRBJ1-2; no clear D gene. Germline loops: CDR1 SGHTA, CDR2 FQGNSA. The CDR3 has 15 residues. Trimming stripped 1 base from V and 8 bases from J, with 17 bases between. Written as DNA, the CDR3 is TGTGCCAGCAGCTTAGAGAGACGGGCAGGAGCGGGCTACACCTTC. It is translated as CASSLERRAGAGYTF.

This clonotype has ten or more counts. This chain links TRBV25-1 with TRBJ2-3; possibly TRBD1 for D (5 bases). The CDR3 contains 12 residues. Germline V lookup: CDR1 MGHDK, CDR2 SYGVNS. The germline V and J ends were trimmed by 3 bases and 8 bases, with 9 bases remaining between them. The CDR3 DNA follows: TGTGCCAGCAGTGAGGATGGGGCTACGCAGTATTTT. It specifies CASSEDGATQYF.

The chain is built from TRBV20-1 and TRBJ2-3; 8 positions match TRBD2. J gave up 6 bases and V 0 bases, and 2 bases lay outside the gene matches. The V gene's germline CDR1 is DFQATT and CDR2 SNEGSKA (reference sequence). CDR3 length: 13 amino acids. CDR3 sequence: CSAREPSGDTQYF. In nucleotides, the CDR3 is TGCAGTGCTAGAGAACCTAGCGGGGATACGCAGTATTTT.

This clonotype was observed many times. The rearrangement joins TRBV5-5 to TRBJ2-7; no clear D. Germline CDR1 reads SGHKS; CDR2 reads YYEKEE (reference sequence). V was clipped by 0 bases and J by 0 bases, with 10 bases between them. This CDR3 comprises 15 residues. CDR3 nucleotides: TGTGCCAGCAGCTTGGGAGACACTGCCTCCTACGAGCAGTACGTC. The encoded protein is CASSLGDTASYEQYV.

J is TRBJ2-7 and V is TRBV5-1, with D perhaps TRBD1 (6 bases). This CDR3 region has 16 residues. Deletions cut 1 base from V and 5 bases from J, with 19 bases between. CDR1 is SGHRS and CDR2 is YFSETQ in the germline V gene. The CDR3 protein is CASSLTLGAAEHEQYF. In DNA form, the CDR3 reads TGCGCCAGCAGCTTGACATTGGGGGCAGCGGAGCACGAGCAGTACTTC.